The present T cell receptor (beta chain) was sequenced within a study of metastatic and nonmetastatic thyroid tumors (TCRdb year 2020). At the level of the whole study: The researchers compared repertoires between peripheral blood samples and tumor or nodule tissue samples from patients with malignant or benign thyroid disease.

The paper as a whole reports these results and caveats: In both blood and tumor samples, TCR beta diversity was reported to be significantly higher in malignant tumors than in benign nodules.

Before undergoing thyroid surgery, none of the patients had been given any kind of treatment. Using T-cell receptor beta sequencing, the researchers looked back retrospectively at clinical samples from patients, gathered between about 2011 and 2019. The CDR3, from cysteine to phenylalanine, totals 14 residues. Only the CDR3 region is kept as DNA, spanning 42 bases read in frame from base 1. The germline ends are 9 bases apart after V is trimmed by 0 bases and J by 4 bases. Sequences GTSNPN (CDR1) and SVGIG (CDR2) are obtained from the germline V gene (reference sequence). Only a few counts were recorded for this clone. The antigen it recognizes is unknown. Base qualities are missing; no much larger clone stands one base away. Library preparation employed PCR. The reads were generated on an Illumina HiSeq 4000. High-throughput sequencing was used to profile the CDR3 region of the TCR beta-chain in every patient. The paper's data handling went like this. A classifier to discriminate distant-metastatic papillary thyroid cancer patients was built from CDR3 differences across clinicopathological groups. The Shannon index was used to assess repertoire diversity, and the Morisita-Horn index was used to assess tumor-blood repertoire similarity. The raw public reads went through TCRdb reprocessing: fastp at Q25, MiXCR clone calling, in-frame beta chains kept. The V and J calls here are based on TCRdb, not the publication. The sample table lists around 19,000 clones, roughly a third of them with a count of one. Of the sample, approximately 14% falls within the top ten clones.

Source material: blood. Rearrangement joined TRBV30 to TRBJ1-4, with no D gene named confidently. This TCR was recovered from a female donor with papillary thyroid cancer or a benign thyroid nodule (not recorded which). Some clones in this sample may be carry-over from other donors' samples. The CDR3 sequence is CAWSVGRINEKLFF. The sequence in DNA is TGTGCCTGGAGTGTAGGTCGAATTAATGAAAAACTGTTTTTT. The CDR3, completed at both ends by the reference TRBV30 and TRBJ1-4 genes, gives the full variable domain SQTIHQWPATLVQPVGSPLSLECTVEGTSNPNLYWYRQAAGRGLQLLFYSVGIGQISSEVPQNLSASRPQDRQFILSSKKLLLSDSGFYLCAWSVGRINEKLFFGSGTQLSVL.